These T cell receptor beta chains were read from a single sample in a study of T cell responses to AZD1222 COVID-19 vaccine. Here immunoSEQ multiplex PCR was the method, and the copy in TCRdb shows in-frame clones only, minus some. The data hold about 150,000 clones, with about 92% observed a single time. The sequencing used peripheral blood, collected 28 days after the second AZD1222 dose. The receptors here all came from an adult who received the AZD1222 COVID-19 vaccine. Both conserved end residues are part of each CDR3. A D gene is named only where the DNA matches it firmly. The size field is filled for only some rows; it gives once, few, many or a size class.

TRBJ1-4 | 17 | TRBV2 | . | once | TGTGCCAGCAGGGAGGGACCGAAGGGAGCAATCGACGAAAAACTGTTTTTT | CASREGPKGAIDEKLFF
TRBJ2-5 | 15 | TRBV19 | TRBD1 | few | TGTGCCAGTAGTGCACAAGCAGGGGGCAAGGAGACCCAGTACTTC | CASSAQAGGKETQYF
TRBJ2-7 | 15 | TRBV28 | . | . | TGTGCCAGCAGTTTACCCGGGACGGTCTCCTACGAGCAGTACTTC | CASSLPGTVSYEQYF
TRBJ1-2 | 12 | TRBV7-9 | TRBD1 | . | TGTGCCAGCAGCTTAGGGGACAGGGCCATCACCTTC | CASSLGDRAITF
TRBJ2-7 | 15 | TRBV6-6 | TRBD2 | . | TGTGCCAGCAGTTCGCCGGGACTAGCGAGTTACGAGCAGTACTTC | CASSSPGLASYEQYF
TRBJ2-1 | 21 | TRBV24-1 | TRBD2 | . | TGTGCCACCAGTGATTCAGGCCGGAAAGCGGGAGGCATCGGGTCCTACAATGAGCAGTTCTTC | CATSDSGRKAGGIGSYNEQFF
TRBJ1-4 | 15 | TRBV11-1 | . | . | TGTGCCAGCAGCTTACGGACAGTTTCTAATGAAAAACTGTTTTTT | CASSLRTVSNEKLFF
TRBJ2-7 | 12 | TRBV12-3/TRBV12-4 | . | . | TGTGCCAGCAGTTTGTCGGCCTACGAGCAGTACTTC | CASSLSAYEQYF
TRBJ1-2 | 13 | TRBV3-1/TRBV3-2 | . | . | TGTGCCAGCAGCCAAGGGCAAATCGATGGCTACACCTTC | CASSQGQIDGYTF
TRBJ1-1 | 14 | TRBV18 | . | . | TGTGCCAGCTCACCACTGGGACGGGACACTGAAGCTTTCTTT | CASSPLGRDTEAFF
TRBJ1-3 | 16 | TRBV6-2/TRBV6-3 | . | . | TGTGCCAGCAGTTTAACAGCCCGGAGCTCTGGAAACACCATATATTTT | CASSLTARSSGNTIYF
TRBJ2-1 | 16 | TRBV14 | TRBD2 | . | TGTGCCAGCAGTCAGGCCGCCGGGACTAGCCTCAATGAGCAGTTCTTC | CASSQAAGTSLNEQFF
TRBJ2-7 | 17 | TRBV18 | . | . | TGTGCCAGCTCACCGCCGGGACAACAAGGGATAGGCTACGAGCAGTACTTC | CASSPPGQQGIGYEQYF
TRBJ1-4 | 14 | TRBV28 | . | . | TGTGCCAGCAGTTTAGGCAGGCCAGAGGTAAAACTGTTTTTT | CASSLGRPEVKLFF
TRBJ2-7 | 12 | TRBV12-3/TRBV12-4 | . | . | TGTGCCAGCAGTTTAGTAGGGCTCGAGCAGTACTTC | CASSLVGLEQYF
TRBJ1-6 | 16 | TRBV4-1 | TRBD1 | . | TGCGCCAGCAGCCAAGGTCAGGGGGGACATAATTCACCCCTCCACTTT | CASSQGQGGHNSPLHF
TRBJ1-2 | 13 | TRBV7-3 | . | . | TGTGCCAGCAGCTTCCGAGACAGGCGTGGCTACACCTTC | CASSFRDRRGYTF
TRBJ2-7 | 13 | TRBV30 | . | . | TGTGCCTGGAGTGTAGGGGCGGCCGGGGAGCAGTACTTC | CAWSVGAAGEQYF
TRBJ1-1 | 15 | TRBV27 | . | . | TGTGCCAGCAGTCGATCATACCGGGAAAACACTGAAGCTTTCTTT | CASSRSYRENTEAFF
TRBJ2-7 | 14 | TRBV5-5 | TRBD1 | once | TGTGCCAGCAGCTTGGGGTCGGGACAGTACGAGCAGTACTTC | CASSLGSGQYEQYF
TRBJ1-5 | 16 | TRBV24-1 | . | once | TGTGCCACCAGTGATTCCAGGGATTATAGCAATCAGCCCCAGCATTTT | CATSDSRDYSNQPQHF
TRBJ1-2 | 15 | TRBV27 | . | . | TGTGCCAGCAGTTTAAGCAGGGGACTAAGCTATGGCTACACCTTC | CASSLSRGLSYGYTF
TRBJ1-2 | 16 | TRBV29-1 | TRBD1 | . | TGCAGCGCCTCCCTAGGGGGGACAGTAGCCGGTTATGGCTACACCTTC | CSASLGGTVAGYGYTF
TRBJ1-2 | 14 | TRBV3-1/TRBV3-2 | TRBD1 | . | TGTGCCAGCAGCCTCTGGACAGGGGGCTATGGCTACACCTTC | CASSLWTGGYGYTF
TRBJ2-5 | 12 | TRBV5-8 | . | . | TGTGCCAGCAGTAGGGGGGAAGAGACCCAGTACTTC | CASSRGEETQYF
TRBJ2-2 | 15 | TRBV10-3 | TRBD1 | . | TGTGCCATCAACGCCGGGACAGGGAACACCGGGGAGCTGTTTTTT | CAINAGTGNTGELFF
TRBJ1-1 | 15 | TRBV9 | . | . | TGTGCCAGCAGCGTAGAACCGGGTGCGGACACTGAAGCTTTCTTT | CASSVEPGADTEAFF
TRBJ1-4 | 12 | TRBV12-3/TRBV12-4 | . | once | TGTGCCAGCACGGCCCCGACGGAAAAACTGTTTTTT | CASTAPTEKLFF